This TCR beta chain was captured in a study of cytomegalovirus exposure and HLA in healthy donors. The study, taken as a whole, reports: A few of the chains that were CMV-associated were confirmed in vitro to be specific for CMV antigens. Most TCRs appeared rarely, but some public TCRs recurred in many donors. In a later analysis, HLA-associated TCR beta chains were more clonally expanded than equally common others.

A word on this clone: Its antigen remains unidentified.

13 Jbeta primers and 60 Vbeta primers were used for the PCR. Sequencing was performed with immunoSEQ multiplex PCR; in TCRdb, only in-frame clones are kept and a portion is missing. There are about 120,000 clones in the sample; around 84% occur only once, and approximately 1.2% lies in the top ten. The sequence was obtained from a woman between 25 and 40 years old in good health and CMV-seronegative. The sequencing sample was made of PBMCs.

CDR3 amino acids: CASSEISGYTDTQYF. CDR3 in DNA: TGCGCCAGCAGTGAGATTAGCGGATACACAGATACGCAGTATTTT. The chain is built from TRBV10-2 and TRBJ2-3; the D gene is possibly TRBD2 (6 bases). The CDR3 runs to 15 residues. Trimming cost V 2 bases and J 2 bases, with 11 bases left between them. The V gene's germline CDR1 is WSHSY and CDR2 SAAADI.